Listed below are T cell receptor beta chains from one sample, sequenced in a study of cytomegalovirus exposure and HLA in healthy donors. Clones were read by immunoSEQ multiplex PCR, and TCRdb kept only the in-frame ones, dropping some. Altogether under 150,000 clones are present, about 80% being singletons, with the ten largest covering around 3.6%. The sample taken for sequencing was PBMCs. All receptors come from a woman aged 40 to 50 in good health and CMV-seronegative. Both conserved end residues are part of each CDR3. The D gene is left open where the match is weak. Expanded clones are given a class, and other clones once, few, many or no size at all.

j_gene	len	v_gene	abundance	d_gene	CDR3aa	CDR3nt
TRBJ1-1	15	TRBV25-1	.	.	CASSEGGGPDTEAFF	TGTGCCAGCAGTGAAGGGGGGGGGCCGGACACTGAAGCTTTCTTT
TRBJ2-3	17	TRBV9	.	.	CASSVDGGANSLHTQYF	TGTGCCAGCAGCGTAGATGGGGGCGCGAATTCACTCCATACGCAGTATTTT
TRBJ1-1	14	TRBV25-1	.	TRBD1	CASSESQGATEAFF	TGTGCCAGCAGTGAATCGCAGGGGGCCACTGAAGCTTTCTTT
TRBJ2-5	14	TRBV5-1	few	.	CASSPRPMEETQYF	TGCGCCAGCAGCCCCCGGCCTATGGAGGAGACCCAGTACTTC
TRBJ2-5	14	TRBV29-1	.	TRBD2	CSVPGLAVQETQYF	TGCAGCGTCCCGGGACTAGCGGTTCAAGAGACCCAGTACTTC
TRBJ2-5	13	TRBV11-1	.	TRBD2	CASTSGTSGTQYF	TGTGCCAGCACTTCTGGGACTAGCGGCACCCAGTACTTC
TRBJ1-1	14	TRBV29-1	.	.	CSVERSAGGTEAFF	TGCAGCGTTGAAAGGTCCGCGGGGGGGACTGAAGCTTTCTTT
TRBJ2-5	13	TRBV2	.	.	CASSRGGGATQYF	TGTGCCAGCAGTCGAGGGGGGGGAGCGACCCAGTACTTC
TRBJ1-6	13	TRBV6-5	.	.	CASHRERNSPLHF	TGTGCCAGCCACAGGGAGCGGAATTCACCCCTCCACTTT
TRBJ2-1	15	TRBV6-1	.	.	CASRVTASLPGEQFF	TGTGCCAGCAGGGTCACAGCAAGCCTCCCCGGCGAGCAGTTCTTC
TRBJ1-3	14	TRBV5-1	.	.	CASSSSGHPNTIYF	TGCGCCAGCAGCTCATCGGGACACCCCAACACCATATATTTT
TRBJ2-3	14	TRBV29-1	.	TRBD2	CSAPGGYGTDTQYF	TGCAGCGCCCCGGGAGGGTATGGCACAGATACGCAGTATTTT
TRBJ1-3	17	TRBV5-4	.	.	CASSLGGGSLSGNTIYF	TGTGCCAGCAGCTTGGGAGGGGGAAGCCTCTCTGGAAACACCATATATTTT
TRBJ1-2	13	TRBV2	.	.	CASSAQGGSGYTF	TGTGCCAGCAGTGCACAGGGAGGGAGTGGCTACACCTTC
TRBJ2-7	15	TRBV12-5	.	TRBD1	CASGLGDRTSYEQYF	TGTGCTAGTGGTTTGGGGGACAGGACATCCTACGAGCAGTACTTC
TRBJ1-4	18	TRBV5-1	.	TRBD1	CASSSFVPGQEPNEKLFF	TGCGCCAGCAGCTCGTTCGTCCCGGGACAGGAACCTAATGAAAAACTGTTTTTT
TRBJ1-1	13	TRBV29-1	.	.	CSVEDGRGTEAFF	TGCAGCGTTGAAGATGGAAGGGGAACTGAAGCTTTCTTT
TRBJ2-7	15	TRBV9	.	TRBD1	CASSTAGTDSYEQYF	TGTGCCAGCAGCACTGCCGGGACAGACTCCTACGAGCAGTACTTC
TRBJ2-7	14	TRBV29-1	.	TRBD2	CSFQLAGETYEQYF	TGCAGCTTTCAACTAGCGGGGGAGACTTACGAGCAGTACTTC
TRBJ2-4	17	TRBV5-4	.	.	CASSLGGGLSPGNIQYF	TGTGCCAGCAGCTTGGGTGGAGGACTCTCCCCCGGGAACATTCAGTACTTC
TRBJ1-1	14	TRBV19	.	.	CASSPQGGDTEAFF	TGTGCCAGTAGTCCTCAGGGAGGGGACACTGAAGCTTTCTTT
TRBJ2-1	14	TRBV5-1	.	TRBD1	CASSERQGGNEQFF	TGCGCCAGCAGCGAAAGACAGGGGGGAAATGAGCAGTTCTTC
TRBJ2-5	14	TRBV7-6	.	.	CASSLEAVGETQYF	TGTGCCAGCAGCTTAGAGGCGGTAGGAGAGACCCAGTACTTC
TRBJ1-2	13	TRBV19	.	TRBD1	CASSTDRDGGYTF	TGTGCCAGTAGTACCGACAGGGATGGAGGCTACACCTTC
TRBJ2-1	16	TRBV28	.	.	CASSSPPRVSYNEQFF	TGTGCCAGCAGCTCCCCGCCACGAGTATCCTACAATGAGCAGTTCTTC
TRBJ1-1	15	TRBV5-1	.	.	CASSDEWRGNTEAFF	TGCGCCAGCAGCGACGAGTGGAGGGGGAACACTGAAGCTTTCTTT
TRBJ2-7	15	TRBV5-4	few	TRBD2	CASSLEGGRVDEQYF	TGTGCCAGCAGCTTGGAGGGCGGGAGAGTCGACGAGCAGTACTTC
TRBJ2-5	14	TRBV28	.	.	CASRSGTSQETQYF	TGTGCCAGCAGATCCGGGACATCCCAAGAGACCCAGTACTTC
TRBJ1-6	15	TRBV5-6	.	.	CSSSLLSGDNSPLHF	TGTTCCAGCAGCCTCTTGAGCGGGGACAATTCACCCCTCCACTTT
TRBJ1-1	13	TRBV7-8	.	.	CASSSSPGNEAFF	TGTGCCAGCAGCTCCTCCCCCGGGAATGAAGCTTTCTTT
TRBJ2-3	14	TRBV30	.	TRBD2	CAWFWGGRTDTQYF	TGTGCCTGGTTTTGGGGCGGGAGGACAGATACGCAGTATTTT
TRBJ1-6	22	TRBV27	.	.	CASSLAPGQPPSISSYNSPLHF	TGTGCCAGCAGTCTGGCCCCCGGACAGCCGCCCAGTATTAGCTCCTATAATTCACCCCTCCACTTT
TRBJ2-7	16	TRBV4-3	few	TRBD1	CASSQGRDRGDYEQYF	TGCGCCAGCAGCCAAGGGAGGGACAGGGGCGACTACGAGCAGTACTTC
TRBJ2-7	18	TRBV4-3	.	TRBD2	CASSRGLAGGPSSYEQYF	TGCGCCAGCAGCCGGGGACTAGCGGGGGGCCCGAGCTCCTACGAGCAGTACTTC
TRBJ2-3	16	TRBV4-3	.	.	CASSQDFDLRVDTQYF	TGCGCCAGCAGCCAAGATTTTGATCTCAGGGTAGATACGCAGTATTTT
TRBJ2-3	14	TRBV7-9	.	TRBD1	CASSRDRGKDTQYF	TGTGCCAGCAGCCGAGACAGGGGGAAAGATACGCAGTATTTT
TRBJ1-3	15	TRBV5-6	.	.	CASSLGGHMGNTIYF	TGTGCCAGCAGCTTGGGAGGACATATGGGAAACACCATATATTTT
TRBJ2-7	14	TRBV9	.	.	CASSVGGDSYEQYF	TGTGCCAGCAGCGTAGGGGGGGACTCCTACGAGCAGTACTTC
TRBJ1-3	14	TRBV7-2	few	.	CASSLPSSGNTIYF	TGTGCCAGCAGCCTCCCGAGCTCTGGAAACACCATATATTTT
TRBJ1-4	15	TRBV19	.	TRBD1	CASSILGQSNEKLFF	TGTGCCAGTAGTATACTGGGACAGTCTAATGAAAAACTGTTTTTT
TRBJ2-5	14	TRBV28	.	.	CASTSKGGSETQYF	TGTGCCAGCACCTCTAAGGGGGGGTCGGAGACCCAGTACTTC
TRBJ2-2	18	TRBV15	once	TRBD2	CATSRDRLAGGLAGELFF	TGTGCCACCAGCAGAGATCGCCTAGCGGGGGGGCTCGCCGGGGAGCTGTTTTTT
TRBJ2-7	16	TRBV28	.	TRBD1	CARSLVGGQGLYEQYF	TGTGCCCGCAGTTTAGTTGGGGGACAGGGCTTGTACGAGCAGTACTTC
TRBJ2-3	13	TRBV27	.	.	CASSLSFTDTQYF	TGTGCCAGCAGTTTGAGTTTTACAGATACGCAGTATTTT
TRBJ1-1	13	TRBV14	.	.	CASSQESIREAFF	TGTGCCAGCAGCCAAGAATCTATCCGTGAAGCTTTCTTT
TRBJ2-7	13	TRBV6-1	.	.	CASIPQESYEQYF	TGTGCCAGCATCCCACAGGAATCCTACGAGCAGTACTTC
TRBJ2-5	17	TRBV4-2	.	TRBD2	CASSSTDQRGFQETQYF	TGTGCCAGCAGCTCCACCGACCAGCGGGGTTTCCAAGAGACCCAGTACTTC
TRBJ2-3	15	TRBV19	.	TRBD1	CASRRGQGAADTQYF	TGTGCCAGTAGGCGAGGACAGGGGGCTGCAGATACGCAGTATTTT
TRBJ2-2	16	TRBV4-1	.	.	CASSQEVAVNTGELFF	TGCGCCAGCAGCCAAGAGGTAGCGGTGAACACCGGGGAGCTGTTTTTT
TRBJ2-7	14	TRBV2	few	.	CASRTRGHGDEQYF	TGTGCCAGCAGGACCCGGGGACACGGGGACGAGCAGTACTTC
TRBJ1-5	17	TRBV25-1	once	TRBD1	CASSEFGDRVKMLTQHF	TGTGCCAGCAGTGAATTTGGGGACAGGGTGAAGATGTTGACCCAGCATTTT
TRBJ2-7	12	TRBV5-1	few	.	CASSLGGYEQYF	TGCGCCAGCAGCTTGGGCGGGTACGAGCAGTACTTC
TRBJ1-6	18	TRBV4-2	.	TRBD1	CASSQDKGGGTGDSPLHF	TGTGCCAGCAGCCAAGATAAAGGAGGGGGGACAGGGGATTCACCCCTCCACTTT